The 20 T cell receptor beta chains presented below share a single source sample, sequenced in a study of blood T cell repertoires in COVID-19 (dated by TCRdb to 2019 to 2021). Receptor libraries were prepared by the immunoSEQ multiplex PCR assay. Here the immuneACCESS table is served through TCRdb, limited to in-frame sequences with V and J called. Missing clones are a known gap in these copies; in checked studies unresolved V genes cover under half, and the rest lacks a known reason. Present in this sample are a few hundred thousand clones, more than 85% of which were seen just once. The top ten clonotypes cover roughly 3% of the sample. The sequenced material came from peripheral blood. The receptor set was obtained from a man in his fifties or sixties with acute or convalescent COVID-19.

V gene TRBV9 combines with J gene TRBJ1-4, with D perhaps TRBD1 (6 bases). The V gene lost 3 bases and the J gene lost 7 bases, with 22 bases spanning the gap. The CDR3 length is 17 residues. The germline V gene encodes CDR1 SGDLS and CDR2 YYNGEE. CDR3 loop: CASSGRPGAGGGEKLFF. The CDR3 DNA is TGTGCCAGCAGCGGAAGGCCAGGTGCGGGGGGCGGTGAAAAACTGTTTTTT. Variable domain in full (rest from reference TRBV9 and TRBJ1-4): DSGVTQTPKHLITATGQRVTLRCSPRSGDLSVYWYQQSLDQGLQFLIQYYNGEERAKGNILERFSAQQFPDLHSELNLSSLELGDSALYFCASSGRPGAGGGEKLFFGSGTQLSVL.

This clone was seen just once. The rearrangement uses TRBV5-4 and TRBJ1-1; 9 nucleotides line up with TRBD1. The CDR3 runs to 15 residues. Germline CDR1 reads SGHNT; CDR2 reads YYREEE (reference sequence). V trimming: 4 bases; J trimming: 13 bases; junction bases outside the gene matches: 17. This CDR3 is CASSPWTGAVELVFF. The CDR3 bases are TGTGCCAGCAGCCCCTGGACAGGGGCGGTGGAACTTGTTTTCTTT. Together with reference TRBV5-4 and TRBJ1-1, the CDR3 gives the full variable domain: ETGVTQSPTHLIKTRGQQVTLRCSSQSGHNTVSWYQQALGQGPQFIFQYYREEENGRGNFPPRFSGLQFPNYSSELNVNALELDDSALYLCASSPWTGAVELVFFGQGTRLTVV.

This chain connects TRBV5-1 to TRBJ1-1, with D possibly TRBD1 on 6 matching bases. Looked up from germline, CDR1 is SGHRS and CDR2 is YFSETQ. V dropped 6 bases and J dropped 5 bases, with 17 bases sitting between them. This CDR3 region has 14 residues. The CDR3 sequence is CASTTGRGRTEAFF. CDR3 coding DNA: TGCGCCAGCACCACAGGGAGGGGGAGGACTGAAGCTTTCTTT.

This clone has only a few counts. This chain uses TRBV2 with TRBJ2-7; weak D call: TRBD1 (5 bases). The CDR3 sequence is 13 residues long. From germline, CDR1 is SNHLY and CDR2 FYNNEI. V was trimmed by 4 bases and J by 3 bases, leaving 10 bases between them. The CDR3 protein is CASSVEQGYEQYF. For the CDR3, the DNA is TGTGCCAGCAGTGTGGAGCAGGGCTACGAGCAGTACTTC.

In its sample, this clone was seen a few times. The chain recombines TRBV12-5 with TRBJ2-5; TRBD2 agrees at 10 bases. CDR3 length: 15 residues. J gave up 1 base and V 6 bases, and 5 bases lay outside the gene matches. Looked up from germline, CDR1 is LGHNT and CDR2 is FRNRAP. The CDR3 loop is CASGSGLAVQETQYF. The CDR3 coding sequence is TGTGCTAGTGGCTCCGGACTAGCGGTCCAAGAGACCCAGTACTTC.

V usage is TRBV2 and J usage is TRBJ1-2; 7 nucleotides match TRBD1. V gave up 4 bases and J gave up 4 bases; unmatched junction bases: 9. CDR3 length: 15 residues. Looked up from germline, CDR1 is SNHLY and CDR2 is FYNNEI. The CDR3, as DNA: TGTGCCAGCAGTGCTCGGCAGGGGGAGGTCTATGGCTACACCTTC. Residues: CASSARQGEVYGYTF.

This rearrangement joins TRBV5-1 to TRBJ2-1; TRBD2 is a possible D gene (6 bases). Trimming took 5 bases from V and 8 from J, leaving 17 bases between them. Germline V gene lookup returns CDR1 SGHRS and CDR2 YFSETQ. CDR3 size: 14 residues. The CDR3 here is CASRVQSSSDEQFF. In nucleotides, the CDR3 is TGCGCCAGCAGGGTCCAATCCTCTAGCGATGAGCAGTTCTTC.

The chain joins TRBV7-3 to TRBJ2-2, with 12 bases identical to TRBD2. The germline V gene encodes CDR1 SGHTA and CDR2 FQGTGA. Trimming cost V 5 bases and J 6 bases; bases outside gene matches: 22. This CDR3 has 21 residues. The CDR3 is CASSATGGYRPTSGGPGELFF. CDR3 in DNA: TGTGCCAGCAGCGCCACAGGGGGCTACCGTCCTACTAGCGGGGGGCCCGGGGAGCTGTTTTTT.

This chain uses TRBV18 with TRBJ2-2, with 7 bases lining up with TRBD2. V was clipped by 3 bases and J by 0 bases; unmatched bases: 10. There are 18 residues in the CDR3. Looked up from germline, CDR1 is KGHSH and CDR2 is LQKENI. The CDR3 spells CASSPPVGGSTNTGELFF. The CDR3 DNA reads TGTGCCAGCTCACCCCCCGTCGGGGGGTCGACGAACACCGGGGAGCTGTTTTTT.

The rearrangement links TRBV2 to TRBJ1-6, with D perhaps matching TRBD1 (6 bases). The V and J ends lost 5 bases and 10 bases respectively, with 18 bases between them. Germline CDR1 and CDR2: SNHLY and FYNNEI. The CDR3 has 15 residues. The CDR3 is CASSNTGTSGSPLHF. The CDR3 nucleotides are TGTGCCAGCAGTAATACCGGGACATCGGGATCACCCCTCCACTTT.

The V call is TRBV3-1 (or the pseudogene TRBV3-2), the J call TRBJ2-1; possibly TRBD2 for D (6 bases). The V and J ends lost 1 base and 13 bases respectively, with 17 bases between them. In germline, CDR1 is LGHDT, CDR2 YNNKEL (reference sequence). The CDR3 has 14 residues. CDR3 nucleotides: TGTGCCAGCAGCCAAGGTTCAAGGGGACTCTCTCAGTTCTTC. Its protein is CASSQGSRGLSQFF.

V usage is TRBV30 and J usage is TRBJ1-6; D is ambiguous. The V gene lost 0 bases and the J gene lost 2 bases, with 20 bases spanning the gap. The CDR3 runs 19 residues. Germline-derived CDR1 and CDR2 are GTSNPN and SVGIG (reference sequence). The CDR3 DNA follows: TGTGCCTGGAGTGTACTTAGATCTCTGGGCCTTGCCTATAATTCACCCCTCCACTTT. Protein product: CAWSVLRSLGLAYNSPLHF.

The gene calls are TRBV9 and TRBJ2-1, with a tentative D call TRBD2 (5 bases). Germline loops: CDR1 SGDLS, CDR2 YYNGEE. V was trimmed by 4 bases and J by 7 bases, leaving 9 bases between them. The CDR3 runs to 12 residues. The CDR3 nucleotides read TGTGCCAGCAGCTCCTCGGGAAATGAGCAGTTCTTC. Translating it yields CASSSSGNEQFF. Looking up the rest from reference TRBV9 and TRBJ2-1 gives the full variable domain: DSGVTQTPKHLITATGQRVTLRCSPRSGDLSVYWYQQSLDQGLQFLIQYYNGEERAKGNILERFSAQQFPDLHSELNLSSLELGDSALYFCASSSSGNEQFFGPGTRLTVL.

The chain employs TRBV19 and TRBJ2-1; tentative D call: TRBD2 (7 bases). The V and J ends lost 6 bases and 6 bases respectively, with 15 bases between them. Germline CDR1 LNHDA, CDR2 SQIVND (reference sequence). The CDR3 has 14 amino acids. CDR3 loop: CASRWGGRSNEQFF. The DNA of the CDR3 is TGTGCCAGTAGGTGGGGGGGGCGGTCCAATGAGCAGTTCTTC.

The chain couples TRBV11-2 to TRBJ2-7, with 7 bases lining up with TRBD1. Germline V gene data show CDR1 as SGHAT and CDR2 as FQNNGV. The CDR3 has 14 residues. The ends lost 0 bases at V and 4 bases at J; junction bases unmatched: 3. The CDR3 DNA sequence: TGTGCCAGCAGCTTAGACCACAGGGGATACGAGCAGTACTTC. Translated: CASSLDHRGYEQYF.

The V and J genes are TRBV6-5 and TRBJ2-7; maybe TRBD1 (6 bases). Germline V lookup: CDR1 MNHEY, CDR2 SVGAGI. V was shortened by 6 bases and J by 1 base, with 16 bases between the two germline ends. This CDR3 comprises 15 residues. Written as DNA, the CDR3 is TGTGCCAGCAGCCCACAGGGCAAGGCTTCCTACGAGCAGTACTTC. Translating gives CASSPQGKASYEQYF.

The V call is TRBV18, the J call TRBJ1-1; TRBD1 is a possible D gene (5 bases). With 3 bases removed from V and 8 bases from J, the gap between germline ends came to 13 bases. The CDR3 is made up of 13 amino acids. CDR1 and CDR2 (germline): KGHSH, LQKENI. The CDR3 DNA reads TGTGCCAGCTCACCCAGGGCGGATCCCGAAGCTTTCTTT. This codes for CASSPRADPEAFF.

The chain is built from TRBV11-2 and TRBJ2-7, with 9 positions matching TRBD2. This CDR3 is built from 15 residues. V lost 2 bases, J lost 3 bases, and 5 bases stayed unmatched. Germline CDR1 and CDR2: SGHAT and FQNNGV. This CDR3 reads CASSLRLAENYEQYF. The CDR3 region has the DNA TGTGCCAGCAGCTTACGACTAGCGGAGAACTACGAGCAGTACTTC. The entire variable domain, with the rest obtained from reference TRBV11-2 and TRBJ2-7, is as follows: EAGVAQSPRYKIIEKRQSVAFWCNPISGHATLYWYQQILGQGPKLLIQFQNNGVVDDSQLPKDRFSAERLKGVDSTLKIQPAKLEDSAVYLCASSLRLAENYEQYFGPGTRLTVT.

The gene calls are TRBV7-2 and TRBJ2-5; the match to TRBD2 covers 9 bases. The ends lost 4 bases at V and 2 bases at J; junction bases unmatched: 5. The CDR3 is 15 amino acids. Germline loops: CDR1 SGHTA, CDR2 FQGNSA. Here the CDR3 reads CASSSRLAEQETQYF. CDR3 in DNA: TGTGCCAGCAGCTCCCGACTAGCGGAGCAAGAGACCCAGTACTTC.

The V call is TRBV11-2, the J call TRBJ2-3, with D unclear. V was pared by 2 bases and J by 0 bases, with 6 bases between. The CDR3 covers 14 residues. Germline values: CDR1 SGHAT, CDR2 FQNNGV. The CDR3 bases are TGTGCCAGCAGCTTACTCCTAAGCACAGATACGCAGTATTTT. Its protein product is CASSLLLSTDTQYF.